The 13 T cell receptor beta chains below come from one sample, sequenced in a study of T cell repertoires and HLA-DP antigens (dated by TCRdb to 2016 to 2018). Library generation was performed with the immunoSEQ multiplex PCR assay. In its TCRdb copy, this immuneACCESS table keeps in-frame sequences only and misses some clones. Where compared with another copy, unresolved V genes explain less than half of these, and the others have no known cause. The sample records approximately 110,000 clones, approximately 92% of which are singletons. The ten top clones hold approximately 0.25% of the sample. Antigens of these TCRs are unknown. The sequenced material came from CD4+ T cells from PBMCs. The receptors were sampled from a woman aged 18-30 years in good health and CMV-seronegative.

The V gene is TRBV5-4, the J gene TRBJ1-1, with 9 bases fitting TRBD1. The CDR3 covers 15 residues. Germline CDR1 and CDR2: SGHNT and YYREEE (reference sequence). V trimming: 4 bases; J trimming: 5 bases; junction bases outside the gene matches: 9. The CDR3: CASSPRTGEGTEAFF. CDR3 nucleotides: TGTGCCAGCAGCCCCCGGACAGGGGAGGGAACTGAAGCTTTCTTT.

The genes are TRBV6-4 and TRBJ2-1; tentative D call: TRBD2 (6 bases). In germline, CDR1 is MRHNA, CDR2 SNTAGT. V was shortened by 4 bases and J by 6 bases, with 22 bases between the two germline ends. The CDR3 loop spans 17 amino acids. The CDR3 region is CASSAGVSGFGRNEQFF. The CDR3 region has the DNA TGTGCCAGCAGTGCTGGCGTTAGCGGATTTGGGCGCAATGAGCAGTTCTTC.

J is TRBJ1-3 and V is TRBV9; D is possibly TRBD1 (6 bases). This CDR3 contains 14 residues. CDR1 and CDR2 (germline): SGDLS, YYNGEE. V was clipped by 7 bases and J by 0 bases, with 11 bases between them. For the CDR3, the DNA is TGTGCCAGCCATCCGGACAGCTCTGGAAACACCATATATTTT. Protein: CASHPDSSGNTIYF.

This chain uses TRBV5-6 with TRBJ1-1, with D unresolved. The CDR3 totals 13 residues. CDR1 SGHDT and CDR2 YYEEEE come from the germline V gene. The V and J ends lost 2 bases and 7 bases respectively, with 12 bases between them. CDR3 sequence: CASSFGQVGEAFF. The CDR3 nucleotides are TGTGCCAGCAGCTTTGGCCAGGTGGGTGAAGCTTTCTTT. Combining the CDR3 with reference TRBV5-6 and TRBJ1-1 gives the whole variable domain DAGVTQSPTHLIKTRGQQVTLRCSPKSGHDTVSWYQQALGQGPQFIFQYYEEEERQRGNFPDRFSGHQFPNYSSELNVNALLLGDSALYLCASSFGQVGEAFFGQGTRLTVV.

This clone is a singleton in its sample. The V gene is TRBV5-1, the J gene TRBJ2-5; 7 positions match TRBD2. Trimming took 0 bases from V and 3 from J; bases not matched to a gene: 5. Germline CDR1 and CDR2: SGHRS and YFSETQ. The CDR3 length is 15 residues. CDR3 bases: TGCGCCAGCAGCTTGGTCTCCGCGGGAGAAGAGACCCAGTACTTC. It translates to CASSLVSAGEETQYF.

The chain uses TRBV28 and TRBJ1-5; D may be TRBD1 (5 bases). V lost 2 bases to trimming and J lost 3 bases, with 17 bases between them. CDR1 is MDHEN, CDR2 SYDVKM, per germline. The CDR3 runs to 17 residues. In DNA, the CDR3 is TGTGCCAGCAGTTTACGGACCACCGGGACGGACAATCAGCCCCAGCATTTT. Protein product: CASSLRTTGTDNQPQHF.

V is TRBV5-1 and J is TRBJ2-1, with 10 bases lining up with TRBD2. This CDR3 is built from 16 residues. Germline V gene lookup returns CDR1 SGHRS and CDR2 YFSETQ. V was pared by 2 bases and J by 0 bases, with 2 bases of the junction left unmatched. The CDR3 DNA is TGCGCCAGCAGCTTTGTAGCGGGGGGCTCCTACAATGAGCAGTTCTTC. The encoded protein is CASSFVAGGSYNEQFF.

The rearrangement joins TRBV7-2 to TRBJ1-5, with D perhaps matching TRBD1 (5 bases). With 5 bases removed from V and 7 bases from J, the gap between germline ends came to 18 bases. This CDR3 region has 15 residues. The V gene's germline CDR1 is SGHTA and CDR2 FQGNSA. The CDR3 region has the DNA TGTGCCAGCAGCCCCATGTGGGGGGTGATGCAGCCCCAGCATTTT. Translation: CASSPMWGVMQPQHF.

The CDR3: CSVGKQANYGYTF. In DNA, the CDR3 is TGCAGCGTTGGAAAGCAAGCTAACTATGGCTACACCTTC. The gene calls are TRBV29-1 and TRBJ1-2, with D unresolved. The CDR3 sequence is 13 residues long. The germline V gene has CDR1 SQVTM and CDR2 ANQGSEA. V dropped 4 bases and J dropped 0 bases, with 9 bases sitting between them.

This clone was found once. The chain carries TRBV7-3 and TRBJ1-1; 8 positions agree with TRBD1. The CDR3 is 15 amino acids. The ends lost 2 bases at V and 1 base at J; junction bases unmatched: 3. Germline-derived CDR1 and CDR2 are SGHTA and FQGTGA. The CDR3 here is CASSLVGTGNTEAFF. CDR3 DNA: TGTGCCAGCAGCTTAGTAGGGACAGGGAACACTGAAGCTTTCTTT.

The chain carries TRBV18 and TRBJ2-3, with D possibly matching TRBD2 (6 bases). Trimming removed 3 bases from V and 2 bases from J, with 9 bases in between. The germline gives CDR1 KGHSH, CDR2 LQKENI. The length of the CDR3 is 14 residues. DNA of the CDR3: TGTGCCAGCTCACCTAGCGGTTTCACAGATACGCAGTATTTT. Its translation is CASSPSGFTDTQYF.

Only one count was recorded for this clone. The V call is TRBV9, the J call TRBJ2-2, with 9 bases that match TRBD2. Per germline, CDR1 SGDLS and CDR2 YYNGEE. V was pared by 4 bases and J by 7 bases, with 11 bases of the junction left unmatched. This CDR3 is 16 amino acids long. The DNA of the CDR3 is TGTGCCAGCAGCCGAAATCCGGGACTAGCTAGCGGGGAGCTGTTTTTT. As protein: CASSRNPGLASGELFF.

V usage is TRBV7-9 and J usage is TRBJ2-4; possible D gene TRBD1, 5 bases. CDR1 is SEHNR, CDR2 FQNEAQ, per germline (reference sequence). This CDR3 is 16 amino acids long. V was pared by 6 bases and J by 0 bases, with 15 bases between. The CDR3 DNA follows: TGTGCCAGCAGACCAGGGTTGCTCCTAGCCAAAAACATTCAGTACTTC. This encodes CASRPGLLLAKNIQYF.